Shown below are 17 T cell receptor beta chains from a single sample sequenced in a study of identifying expanded T cells in peripheral blood. Sequencing was performed with immunoSEQ multiplex PCR; in TCRdb, only in-frame clones are kept and a portion is missing. The sample contains 84,000 or so clones, 70% to 90% of which appear only once. The sequencing input was blood. The receptors derive from a person aged 18 to 70 in good health.

The CDR3, as DNA: TGTGCCAGCAGGCCGGGGGGGGCTGGAAACACCATATATTTT. Protein: CASRPGGAGNTIYF. The chain uses TRBV6-6 and TRBJ1-3, with a tentative D call TRBD1 (5 bases). With 6 bases removed from V and 2 bases from J, the gap between germline ends came to 11 bases. Germline V gene lookup returns CDR1 MNHNY and CDR2 SVGAGI (reference sequence). The CDR3 consists of 14 residues.

The chain is built from TRBV18 and TRBJ1-5; no firm D call. Trimming took 5 bases from V and 2 from J, leaving 7 bases between them. The V gene's germline CDR1 is KGHSH and CDR2 LQKENI. CDR3 length equals 13 residues. Here the CDR3 DNA reads TGTGCCAGCTCAACCGACGGCAATCAGCCCCAGCATTTT. Its translation: CASSTDGNQPQHF.

The J gene is TRBJ1-5, the V gene TRBV7-9; D is perhaps TRBD1 (6 bases). Trimming took off 5 bases at V and 0 bases at J, with 11 bases between the two ends. The CDR3 sequence is 15 residues long. Germline assignment: CDR1 SEHNR and CDR2 FQNEAQ (reference sequence). The CDR3 loop is CASSQGQNSNQPQHF. The CDR3 DNA reads as TGTGCCAGCAGCCAGGGACAAAATAGCAATCAGCCCCAGCATTTT. Filled out from reference TRBV7-9 and TRBJ1-5, the complete variable domain reads DTGVSQNPRHKITKRGQNVTFRCDPISEHNRLYWYRQTLGQGPEFLTYFQNEAQLEKSRLLSDRFSAERPKGSFSTLEIQRTEQGDSAMYLCASSQGQNSNQPQHFGDGTRLSIL.

The chain has TRBV18 and TRBJ1-6; 7 bases are a match to TRBD1. Germline assignment: CDR1 KGHSH and CDR2 LQKENI. V was clipped by 3 bases and J by 3 bases; unmatched bases: 8. The CDR3 loop spans 17 amino acids. This CDR3 reads CASSPSPGQIYNSPLHF. The CDR3 DNA sequence: TGTGCCAGCTCACCGTCCCCGGGACAGATCTATAATTCACCCCTCCACTTT. Looking up the rest from reference TRBV18 and TRBJ1-6 gives the full variable domain: NAGVMQNPRHLVRRRGQEARLRCSPMKGHSHVYWYRQLPEEGLKFMVYLQKENIIDESGMPKERFSAEFPKEGPSILRIQQVVRGDSAAYFCASSPSPGQIYNSPLHFGNGTRLTVT.

The CDR3 DNA sequence: TGTGCCAGCAGACGGCCTCGCCAAGGACTTTTAGGTAGAACCTCCTATAATTCACCCCTCCACTTT. Amino acids: CASRRPRQGLLGRTSYNSPLHF. This chain links TRBV21-1 with TRBJ1-6. TRBV21-1 is shown as a pseudogene. CDR3 length equals 22 residues.

The chain carries TRBV28 and TRBJ1-2; tentatively, D is TRBD1 (6 bases). Looked up from germline, CDR1 is MDHEN and CDR2 is SYDVKM. Trimming removed 3 bases at V and 3 bases at J, with 11 bases between. This CDR3 spans 14 amino acids. In DNA, the CDR3 is TGTGCCAGCAGTTTGGGGGACACCCACTATGGCTACACCTTC. It specifies CASSLGDTHYGYTF.

The V gene is TRBV7-9, the J gene TRBJ2-1, with TRBD1 matching over 8 bases. V lost 2 bases to trimming and J lost 4 bases; unmatched junction nucleotides: 4. This CDR3 region has 15 residues. Per the germline V gene, CDR1 is SEHNR and CDR2 is FQNEAQ (reference sequence). In nucleotides, the CDR3 is TGTGCCAGCAGCTTATCGGGGACAGGATACAATGAGCAGTTCTTC. Amino acid sequence: CASSLSGTGYNEQFF.

The V gene is TRBV27, the J gene TRBJ1-5, with 7 bases lining up with TRBD1. J lost 1 base, V lost 5 bases, and 14 bases had no gene match. From germline, CDR1 is MNHEY and CDR2 SMNVEV (reference sequence). The CDR3 consists of 18 residues. Written as DNA, the CDR3 is TGTGCCAGCAGTCCAATCCCCAGACAGGGCGGGAGCAATCAGCCCCAGCATTTT. This encodes CASSPIPRQGGSNQPQHF.

V gene TRBV7-9 combines with J gene TRBJ1-1, with D perhaps TRBD1 (6 bases). Trimming stripped 3 bases from V and 5 bases from J, with 16 bases between. Germline CDR1 is SEHNR and CDR2 is FQNEAQ (reference sequence). The CDR3 loop spans 15 amino acids. CDR3 region: CASSLVGAGQTEAFF. As DNA, the CDR3 is TGTGCCAGCAGCTTGGTGGGGGCAGGTCAAACTGAAGCTTTCTTT.

This clone has just one count. V gene TRBV7-9 combines with J gene TRBJ2-2, with 13 bases fitting TRBD2. The junction had 4 bases not matched to a gene; V was cut back by 0 bases and J by 0 bases. The CDR3 is 19 residues long. Germline CDR1 reads SEHNR; CDR2 reads FQNEAQ (reference sequence). CDR3 residues: CASSLAPGLAGANTGELFF. CDR3 sequence (DNA): TGTGCCAGCAGCTTAGCCCCCGGACTAGCGGGGGCGAACACCGGGGAGCTGTTTTTT.

The chain recombines TRBV6-4 with TRBJ2-2; 7 nucleotides line up with TRBD1. The germline V gene has CDR1 MRHNA and CDR2 SNTAGT. The CDR3 runs to 14 residues. V lost 4 bases and J lost 7; bases outside the gene matches: 6. The CDR3 reads CASSVDRAVGELFF. The CDR3 bases are TGTGCCAGCAGTGTAGACAGGGCTGTCGGGGAGCTGTTTTTT.

The chain recombines TRBV14 with TRBJ2-5, with a tentative D call TRBD2 (6 bases). CDR1 and CDR2 (germline): SGHDN, FVKESK. This CDR3 comprises 15 residues. Between the trimmed V and J ends, which lost 3 bases and 5 bases, there was a span of 16 bases. CDR3 region: CASSHRGSARETQYF. The CDR3 coding sequence is TGTGCCAGCAGCCATCGGGGGAGCGCTAGGGAGACCCAGTACTTC.

The chain uses TRBV5-1 and TRBJ1-1; D is ambiguous. V lost 0 bases, J lost 3 bases, and 6 bases lay in between. The CDR3 has 13 residues. Germline lookup yields CDR1 SGHRS and CDR2 YFSETQ. CDR3 loop: CASSLDGYTEAFF. DNA of the CDR3: TGCGCCAGCAGCTTGGACGGGTACACTGAAGCTTTCTTT.

This chain links TRBV18 with TRBJ1-2; no definite D call. This CDR3 contains 14 residues. V lost 0 bases to trimming and J lost 7 bases, with 12 bases between them. Germline V CDR1 and CDR2: KGHSH, LQKENI. The CDR3 loop reads CASSPPGRRSGYTF. The CDR3 nucleotides are TGTGCCAGCTCACCACCGGGAAGGCGGAGTGGCTACACCTTC.

The chain uses TRBV19 and TRBJ2-3, with no clear D. V was cut by 6 bases and J by 4 bases, with 8 bases left in between. CDR1 and CDR2 (germline): LNHDA, SQIVND (reference sequence). CDR3 size: 12 residues. The CDR3 DNA reads as TGTGCCAGTAGGCAAGAAGCAGATACGCAGTATTTT. Translation: CASRQEADTQYF.

The V call is TRBV19, the J call TRBJ2-1; D gene unclear. CDR1 and CDR2 (germline): LNHDA, SQIVND (reference sequence). The CDR3 loop spans 11 amino acids. V lost 3 bases and J 8 bases, leaving 5 bases between the germline ends. CDR3 protein: CASSIRYEQFF. DNA for the CDR3: TGTGCCAGTAGTATCAGGTATGAGCAGTTCTTC.

The V gene is TRBV30, the J gene TRBJ2-7, with TRBD1 as a possible D gene (6 bases). The CDR3 has 12 amino acids. V was clipped by 2 bases and J by 1 base, with 6 bases between them. The germline V gene encodes CDR1 GTSNPN and CDR2 SVGIG (reference sequence). In DNA form, the CDR3 reads TGTGCCTGGAGTAGGGGGTCCTACGAGCAGTACTTC. This codes for CAWSRGSYEQYF.